This T cell receptor beta chain was captured by sequencing in a study of CD8+CD57+ T cells in acquired aplastic anemia. Across the study: Recorded DNA amounts for sorted CD4+ and CD8+ cells had an average of around 3 ug. Among healthy donors, CD4+ cells averaged about 9.9 million reads.

Investigators profiled TCR beta VDJ and CDR3 from genomic DNA template. TCRdb re-called the reads with MiXCR, one entry per CDR3 protein. The table records 180,000 or so distinct CDR3 sequences, around 45% of them present only once. Remarks on this clonotype: The antigen remains unidentified.

V was pared by 5 bases and J by 1 base, with 16 bases between. The CDR3 loop spans 16 amino acids. Per the germline V gene, CDR1 is SNHLY and CDR2 is FYNNEI. Whole-study findings and limits: Controls and patients did not differ significantly in CD8+ Simpson's diversity.

The source is a human donor in good health. The chain links TRBV2 to TRBJ2-3; either TRBD1 or TRBD2 may supply D (6 bases each). Specimen: sorted CD4+, CD8+, or CD8+CD57+ T cells (not recorded which) from PBMCs. CDR3 region: CASSLQGTGGTDTQYF. The CDR3 DNA reads TGTGCCAGCAGTCTCCAGGGGACGGGGGGCACAGATACGCAGTATTTT.